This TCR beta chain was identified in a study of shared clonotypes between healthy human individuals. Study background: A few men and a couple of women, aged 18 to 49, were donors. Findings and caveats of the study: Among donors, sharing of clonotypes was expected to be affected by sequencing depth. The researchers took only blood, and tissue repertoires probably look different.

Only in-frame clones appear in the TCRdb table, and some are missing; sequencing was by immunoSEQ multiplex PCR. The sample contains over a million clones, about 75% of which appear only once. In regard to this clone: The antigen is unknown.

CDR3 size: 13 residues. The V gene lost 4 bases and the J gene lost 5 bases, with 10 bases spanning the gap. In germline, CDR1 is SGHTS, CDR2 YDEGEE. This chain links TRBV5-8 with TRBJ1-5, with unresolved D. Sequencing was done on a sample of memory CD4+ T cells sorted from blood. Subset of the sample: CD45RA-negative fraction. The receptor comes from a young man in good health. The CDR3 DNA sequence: TGTGCCAGCAGCCAGCTATGGGATCAGCCCCAGCATTTT. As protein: CASSQLWDQPQHF.